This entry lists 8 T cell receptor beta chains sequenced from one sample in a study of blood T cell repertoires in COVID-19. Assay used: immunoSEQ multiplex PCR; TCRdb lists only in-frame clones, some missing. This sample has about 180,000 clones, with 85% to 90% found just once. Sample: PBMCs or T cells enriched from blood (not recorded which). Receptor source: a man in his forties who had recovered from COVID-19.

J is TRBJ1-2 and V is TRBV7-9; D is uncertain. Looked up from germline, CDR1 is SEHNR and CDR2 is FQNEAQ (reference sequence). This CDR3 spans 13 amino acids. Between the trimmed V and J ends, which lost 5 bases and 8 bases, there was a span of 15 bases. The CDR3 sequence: CASSPTSLRGYTF. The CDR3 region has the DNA TGTGCCAGCAGCCCAACAAGTCTGAGGGGCTACACCTTC.

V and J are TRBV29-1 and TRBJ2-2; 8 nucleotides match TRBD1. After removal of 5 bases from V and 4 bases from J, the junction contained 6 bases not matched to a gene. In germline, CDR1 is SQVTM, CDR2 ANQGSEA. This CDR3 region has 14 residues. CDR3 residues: CSVMQGAPTGELFF. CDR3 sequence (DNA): TGCAGCGTTATGCAGGGGGCACCCACCGGGGAGCTGTTTTTT.

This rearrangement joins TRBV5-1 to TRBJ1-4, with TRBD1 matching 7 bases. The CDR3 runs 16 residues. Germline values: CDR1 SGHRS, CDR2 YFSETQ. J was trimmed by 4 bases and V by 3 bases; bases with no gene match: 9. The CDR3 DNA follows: TGCGCCAGCAGCTCTCAGGGGGGCGAAGGTAATGAAAAACTGTTTTTT. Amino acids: CASSSQGGEGNEKLFF.

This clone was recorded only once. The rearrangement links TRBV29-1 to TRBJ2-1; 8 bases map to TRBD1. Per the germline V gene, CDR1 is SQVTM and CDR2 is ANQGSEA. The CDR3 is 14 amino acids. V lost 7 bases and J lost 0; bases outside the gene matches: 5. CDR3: CSGDGTGSYNEQFF. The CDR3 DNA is TGCAGCGGGGACGGGACAGGCTCCTACAATGAGCAGTTCTTC.

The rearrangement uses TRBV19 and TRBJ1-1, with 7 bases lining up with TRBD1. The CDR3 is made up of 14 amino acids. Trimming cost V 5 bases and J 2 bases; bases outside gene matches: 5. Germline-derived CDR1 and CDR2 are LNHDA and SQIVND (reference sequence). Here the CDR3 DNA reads TGTGCCAGTAGTGTGGGACAGACAAACACTGAAGCTTTCTTT. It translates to CASSVGQTNTEAFF.

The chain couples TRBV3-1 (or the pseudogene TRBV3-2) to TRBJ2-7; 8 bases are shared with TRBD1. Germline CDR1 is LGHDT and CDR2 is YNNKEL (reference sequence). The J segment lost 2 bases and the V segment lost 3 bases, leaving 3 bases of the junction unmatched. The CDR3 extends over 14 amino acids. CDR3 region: CASSHKQGAYEQYF. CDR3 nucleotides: TGTGCCAGCAGCCACAAACAGGGGGCCTACGAGCAGTACTTC.

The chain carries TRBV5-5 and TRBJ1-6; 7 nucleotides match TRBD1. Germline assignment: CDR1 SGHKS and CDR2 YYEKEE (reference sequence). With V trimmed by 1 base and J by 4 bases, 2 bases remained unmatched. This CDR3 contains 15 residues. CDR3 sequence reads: CASSLRGQYNSPLHF. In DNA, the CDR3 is TGTGCCAGCAGCTTGCGGGGACAGTATAATTCACCCCTCCACTTT. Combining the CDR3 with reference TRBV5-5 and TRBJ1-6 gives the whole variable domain DAGVTQSPTHLIKTRGQQVTLRCSPISGHKSVSWYQQVLGQGPQFIFQYYEKEERGRGNFPDRFSARQFPNYSSELNVNALLLGDSALYLCASSLRGQYNSPLHFGNGTRLTVT.

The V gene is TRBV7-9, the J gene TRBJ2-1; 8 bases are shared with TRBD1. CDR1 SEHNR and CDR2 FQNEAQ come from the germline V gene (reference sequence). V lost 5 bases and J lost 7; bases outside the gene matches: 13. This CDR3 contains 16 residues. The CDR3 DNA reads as TGTGCCAGCAGCATAGTGGACAGGGATCGATCAAATGAGCAGTTCTTC. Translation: CASSIVDRDRSNEQFF.